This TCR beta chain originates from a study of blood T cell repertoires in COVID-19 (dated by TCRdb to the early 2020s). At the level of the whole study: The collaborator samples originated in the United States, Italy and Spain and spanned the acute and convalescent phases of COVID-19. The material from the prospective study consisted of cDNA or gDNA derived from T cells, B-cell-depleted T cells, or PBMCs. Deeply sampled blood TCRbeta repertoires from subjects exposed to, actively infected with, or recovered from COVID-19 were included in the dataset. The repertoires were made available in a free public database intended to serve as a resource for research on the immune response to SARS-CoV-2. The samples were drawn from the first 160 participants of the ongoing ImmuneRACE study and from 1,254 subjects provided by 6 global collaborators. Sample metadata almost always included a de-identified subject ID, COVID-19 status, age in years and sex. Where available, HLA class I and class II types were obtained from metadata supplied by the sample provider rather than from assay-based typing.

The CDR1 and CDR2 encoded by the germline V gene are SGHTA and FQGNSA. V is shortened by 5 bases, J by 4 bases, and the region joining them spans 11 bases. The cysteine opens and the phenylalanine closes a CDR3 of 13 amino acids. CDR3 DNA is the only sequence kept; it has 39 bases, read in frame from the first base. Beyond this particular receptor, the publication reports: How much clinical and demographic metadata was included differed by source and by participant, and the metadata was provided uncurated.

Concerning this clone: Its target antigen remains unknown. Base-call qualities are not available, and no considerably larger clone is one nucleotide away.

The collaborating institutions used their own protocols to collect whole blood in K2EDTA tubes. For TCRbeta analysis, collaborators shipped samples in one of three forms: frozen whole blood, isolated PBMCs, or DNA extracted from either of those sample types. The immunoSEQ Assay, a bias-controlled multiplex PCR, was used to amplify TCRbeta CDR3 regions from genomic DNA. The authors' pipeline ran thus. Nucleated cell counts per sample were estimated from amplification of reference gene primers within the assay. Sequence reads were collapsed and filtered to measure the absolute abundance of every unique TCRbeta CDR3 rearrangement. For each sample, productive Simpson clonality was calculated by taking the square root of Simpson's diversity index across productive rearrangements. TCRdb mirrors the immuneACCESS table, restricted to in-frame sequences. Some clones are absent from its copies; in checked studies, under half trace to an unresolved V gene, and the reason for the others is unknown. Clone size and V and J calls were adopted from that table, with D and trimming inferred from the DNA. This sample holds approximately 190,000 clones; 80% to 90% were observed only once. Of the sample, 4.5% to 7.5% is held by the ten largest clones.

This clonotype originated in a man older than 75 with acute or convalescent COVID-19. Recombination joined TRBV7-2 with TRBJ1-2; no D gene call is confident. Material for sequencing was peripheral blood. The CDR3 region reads CASSLQVGYGYTF. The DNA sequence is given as TGTGCCAGCAGCCTCCAGGTGGGCTATGGCTACACCTTC.